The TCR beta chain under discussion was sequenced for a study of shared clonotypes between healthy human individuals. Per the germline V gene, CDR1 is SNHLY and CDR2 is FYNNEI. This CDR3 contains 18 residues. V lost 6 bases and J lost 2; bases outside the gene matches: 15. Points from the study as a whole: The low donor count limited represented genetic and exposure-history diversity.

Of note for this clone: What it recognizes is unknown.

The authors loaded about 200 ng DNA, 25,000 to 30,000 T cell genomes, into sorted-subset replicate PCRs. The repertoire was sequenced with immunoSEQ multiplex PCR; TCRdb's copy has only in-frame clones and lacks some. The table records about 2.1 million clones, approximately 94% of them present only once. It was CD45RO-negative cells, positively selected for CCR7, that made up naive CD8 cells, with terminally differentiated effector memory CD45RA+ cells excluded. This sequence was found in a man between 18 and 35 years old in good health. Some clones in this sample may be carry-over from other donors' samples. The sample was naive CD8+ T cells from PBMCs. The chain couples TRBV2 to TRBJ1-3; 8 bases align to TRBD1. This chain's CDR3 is CASRGRVPGQDAGNTIYF. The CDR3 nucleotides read TGTGCCAGCAGGGGCCGAGTACCGGGACAGGATGCTGGAAACACCATATATTTT.